Following are 10 T cell receptor beta chains from one sample sequenced in a study of OX40 agonist ivuxolimab in advanced cancers. Libraries came from the immunoSEQ multiplex PCR assay. TCRdb retrieved this table from immuneACCESS and kept in-frame rearrangements only. Not all clones are present; in checked studies, unresolved V genes account for under half, and no reason is known for the remainder. This sample lists 55,000 to 65,000 clones; roughly 89% were detected once. The top ten constitute 11% to 15% of the sample. This sample comprised CD4+ or CD8+ T cells sorted from blood, obtained in a trial of the OX40 agonist ivuxolimab. The receptors stem from an adult with an advanced solid tumor such as melanoma, head and neck, liver or kidney cancer.

The V call is TRBV19, the J call TRBJ2-6; TRBD2 agrees at 7 bases. V was clipped by 5 bases and J by 0 bases; unmatched bases: 16. The CDR3 is made up of 20 amino acids. Per the germline V gene, CDR1 is LNHDA and CDR2 is SQIVND (reference sequence). The CDR3 coding sequence is TGTGCCAGTAGTGCCCGGGGGGTCGGGGCGCTGAACTCTGGGGCCAACGTCCTGACTTTC. Its translation is CASSARGVGALNSGANVLTF. The complete variable domain, with remaining parts taken from reference TRBV19 and TRBJ2-6, reads DGGITQSPKYLFRKEGQNVTLSCEQNLNHDAMYWYRQDPGQGLRLIYYSQIVNDFQKGDIAEGYSVSREKKESFPLTVTSAQKNPTAFYLCASSARGVGALNSGANVLTFGAGSRLTVL.

The rearrangement joins TRBV5-4 to TRBJ1-2, with a tentative D call TRBD1 (6 bases). Trimming took 2 bases from V and 8 from J, leaving 16 bases between them. Germline loops: CDR1 SGHNT, CDR2 YYREEE (reference sequence). CDR3 length: 14 amino acids. CDR3 in amino acids: CASSFTQGRRGYTF. The DNA of the CDR3 is TGTGCCAGCAGCTTTACTCAGGGGAGACGGGGCTACACCTTC. Drawing the rest from reference TRBV5-4 and TRBJ1-2, the complete variable domain is ETGVTQSPTHLIKTRGQQVTLRCSSQSGHNTVSWYQQALGQGPQFIFQYYREEENGRGNFPPRFSGLQFPNYSSELNVNALELDDSALYLCASSFTQGRRGYTFGSGTRLTVV.

The V and J genes are TRBV11-2 and TRBJ2-7; D not certain. CDR1 is SGHAT and CDR2 is FQNNGV in the germline V gene. V dropped 5 bases and J dropped 2 bases, with 4 bases sitting between them. This CDR3 has 11 residues. CDR3 coding DNA: TGTGCCAGCAGCGAGGCCTACGAGCAGTACTTC. Its protein product is CASSEAYEQYF.

This sequence joins TRBV11-2 and TRBJ2-3, with D uncertain. V shed 5 bases and J shed 3 bases, with 12 bases lying between them. Germline V CDR1 and CDR2: SGHAT, FQNNGV. The CDR3 totals 14 residues. In nucleotides, the CDR3 is TGTGCCAGCAGCCCGAGACTGGGAACAGATACGCAGTATTTT. Protein: CASSPRLGTDTQYF.

J is TRBJ2-3 and V is TRBV19; D gene uncertain. V lost 8 bases to trimming and J lost 0 bases, with 9 bases between them. This CDR3 is 13 amino acids long. The germline V gene has CDR1 LNHDA and CDR2 SQIVND (reference sequence). CDR3 DNA sequence: TGTGCCAGTCGCCAGGACAGCACAGATACGCAGTATTTT. Protein sequence: CASRQDSTDTQYF.

V gene TRBV27 combines with J gene TRBJ2-7; perhaps TRBD2 as D (6 bases). Germline CDR1 reads MNHEY; CDR2 reads SMNVEV (reference sequence). The CDR3 is 16 residues long. Between the trimmed V and J ends, which lost 4 bases and 0 bases, there was a span of 16 bases. As DNA, the CDR3 is TGTGCCAGCAGTTCGACACCCGGGACTTACTCCTACGAGCAGTACTTC. It is translated as CASSSTPGTYSYEQYF.

The V call is TRBV7-3, the J call TRBJ2-1, with 8 bases matching TRBD2. This CDR3 spans 13 amino acids. With V trimmed by 3 bases and J by 14 bases, 9 bases remained unmatched. CDR1 and CDR2 (germline): SGHTA, FQGTGA. CDR3 in amino acids: CASSLDLAGTKFF. The CDR3 coding sequence is TGTGCCAGCAGCTTGGATCTAGCGGGCACGAAGTTCTTC.

This sequence joins TRBV7-3 and TRBJ2-1; possible D gene TRBD2, 5 bases. Germline-derived CDR1 and CDR2 are SGHTA and FQGTGA. The CDR3 extends over 14 amino acids. Trimming shortened V by 5 bases and J by 6 bases, and 14 bases separated the two germline ends. CDR3 in amino acids: CASSLETITNEQFF. The CDR3 DNA follows: TGTGCCAGCAGCCTAGAGACTATTACCAATGAGCAGTTCTTC.

The rearrangement links TRBV5-6 to TRBJ2-7; TRBD1 matches at 8 bases. The germline gives CDR1 SGHDT, CDR2 YYEEEE. V shed 1 base and J 2 bases; nucleotides not matched to a gene: 5. The CDR3 has 15 amino acids. The CDR3 sequence: CASSLMGQDTYEQYF. Here the CDR3 DNA reads TGTGCCAGCAGCTTGATGGGACAGGATACCTACGAGCAGTACTTC.

For the CDR3, the DNA is TGTGCCAGCAGAGTGGGGGATTTAATTCAGCCCCAGCATTTT. Amino acids: CASRVGDLIQPQHF. The chain links TRBV28 to TRBJ1-5; a weak D match, TRBD1 (5 bases). This CDR3 spans 14 amino acids. Germline CDR1 reads MDHEN; CDR2 reads SYDVKM. Trimming shortened V by 6 bases and J by 6 bases, and 15 bases separated the two germline ends.